A selection of T cell receptor beta chains follows, all from one sample in a study of T cell responses to AZD1222 COVID-19 vaccine. Some clones are missing from TCRdb's copy, which holds only in-frame ones; the method was immunoSEQ multiplex PCR. The sample records approximately 120,000 clones, around 87% being singletons. Material: peripheral blood, obtained on day 0 of AZD1222 vaccination. These receptors originate from an adult in good health. Both conserved end residues are part of each CDR3. Each record gives: V gene, clone size, CDR3 length, D gene, J gene, CDR3 protein, CDR3 DNA. The D gene is left open where the match is weak. Only some rows state a clone size, as once, few, many or a class for expanded clones.

TRBV6-6,NA,13,NA,TRBJ1-2,CASSYPRNYGYTF,TGTGCCAGCAGTTACCCCCGAAACTATGGCTACACCTTC
TRBV5-4,NA,15,NA,TRBJ1-2,CASSPGAGGNYGYTF,TGTGCCAGCAGCCCCGGGGCAGGAGGAAACTATGGCTACACCTTC
TRBV7-6,NA,16,NA,TRBJ1-4,CASSPEGPRANEKLFF,TGTGCCAGCAGCCCGGAGGGGCCCCGGGCTAATGAAAAACTGTTTTTT
TRBV12-3/TRBV12-4,NA,13,NA,TRBJ1-5,CASSLRLDQPQHF,TGTGCCAGCAGTTTAAGGCTTGATCAGCCCCAGCATTTT
TRBV9,NA,18,NA,TRBJ2-1,CASSVATPTWGAEGEQFF,TGTGCCAGCAGCGTAGCTACTCCCACGTGGGGGGCCGAGGGTGAGCAGTTCTTC
TRBV19,NA,19,TRBD2,TRBJ2-2,CASSPGTSGRALNTGELFF,TGTGCCAGTAGTCCAGGGACTAGCGGGAGGGCCTTAAACACCGGGGAGCTGTTTTTT
TRBV20-1,NA,11,NA,TRBJ2-1,CSASAPGEQFF,TGCAGTGCTAGTGCTCCGGGAGAGCAGTTCTTC
TRBV2,once,14,TRBD1,TRBJ1-4,CASRDRVGSEKLFF,TGTGCCAGCAGGGACAGGGTAGGCAGTGAAAAACTGTTTTTT
TRBV12-3/TRBV12-4,few,13,NA,TRBJ1-1,CASSSNLGTEAFF,TGTGCCAGCAGTTCCAACCTAGGCACTGAAGCTTTCTTT
TRBV7-2,NA,14,NA,TRBJ2-7,CASSRPVSGRVQYF,TGTGCCAGCAGTCGACCGGTCTCCGGAAGGGTGCAGTACTTC
TRBV20-1,NA,14,TRBD2,TRBJ2-7,CSASRAGEEFEQYF,TGCAGTGCTAGTAGGGCGGGAGAAGAGTTCGAGCAGTACTTC
TRBV30,NA,13,NA,TRBJ2-3,CAWSVGLTDTQYF,TGTGCCTGGAGTGTGGGACTCACAGATACGCAGTATTTT
TRBV27,NA,14,NA,TRBJ2-5,CASSFSGGQETQYF,TGTGCCAGCAGTTTTAGTGGGGGTCAAGAGACCCAGTACTTC
TRBV5-1,NA,16,NA,TRBJ2-7,CASTPRAPGQIYEQYF,TGCGCCAGCACCCCAAGGGCCCCAGGACAGATCTACGAGCAGTACTTC
TRBV7-3,once,15,TRBD2,TRBJ2-3,CASSVGGGRTDTQYF,TGTGCCAGCAGCGTGGGCGGGGGGCGCACAGATACGCAGTATTTT
TRBV5-1,NA,15,NA,TRBJ1-4,CASSPVRSLNEKLFF,TGCGCCAGCAGCCCGGTGCGCAGTCTTAATGAAAAACTGTTTTTT
TRBV5-1,NA,14,NA,TRBJ2-5,CASSLMGVGETQYF,TGCGCCAGCAGCTTGATGGGGGTTGGAGAGACCCAGTACTTC
TRBV6-2/TRBV6-3,NA,15,TRBD1,TRBJ1-5,CASSRRGQLNQPQHF,TGTGCCAGCAGCCGGCGGGGACAGCTCAATCAGCCCCAGCATTTT
TRBV15,NA,13,NA,TRBJ2-1,CATSQPTSNEQFF,TGTGCCACCAGCCAGCCGACTAGCAATGAGCAGTTCTTC
TRBV12-5,NA,18,TRBD2,TRBJ2-2,CASGLVRGLAGDTGELFF,TGTGCTAGTGGTTTGGTACGGGGACTAGCGGGTGACACCGGGGAGCTGTTTTTT
TRBV7-9,NA,15,TRBD1,TRBJ2-7,CASTTKGGQEYEQYF,TGTGCCAGCACTACCAAGGGGGGACAGGAGTACGAGCAGTACTTC
TRBV24-1,few,12,NA,TRBJ2-2,CATSVHTGELFF,TGTGCCACCAGTGTGCACACCGGGGAGCTGTTTTTT
TRBV7-9,NA,12,NA,TRBJ1-2,CASSLGFYGYTF,TGTGCCAGCAGCTTAGGGTTCTATGGCTACACCTTC
TRBV27,NA,14,NA,TRBJ1-2,CASSSIEGSYGYTF,TGTGCCAGCAGTTCAATCGAGGGGAGCTATGGCTACACCTTC
TRBV5-1,NA,14,TRBD1,TRBJ2-1,CASSPRDRGNEQFF,TGCGCCAGCAGCCCCCGGGACAGGGGGAATGAGCAGTTCTTC
TRBV6-2/TRBV6-3,once,18,TRBD1,TRBJ1-2,CASSPRDRVRWSGYGYTF,TGTGCCAGCAGTCCCCGGGACAGGGTACGATGGTCGGGCTATGGCTACACCTTC